The clone carrying this TCR beta chain was seen a handful of times. Antigen unknown. These data belong to a study of T cells after yellow fever vaccination. The CDR3 extends over 14 amino acids. J gave up 6 bases and V 3 bases, and 6 bases lay outside the gene matches. Germline V gene sequence: CDR1 MNHEY, CDR2 SVGEGT. One entry per CDR3 protein results from TCRdb running MiXCR on the 5' RACE reads. The sample yields roughly 500,000 distinct CDR3 sequences, 15% to 20% seen once. The study, taken as a whole, reports: Compared with primary, the secondary response was weaker and peaked at day 5, not 15.

The specimen comprised PBMCs, sampled 15 days after the yellow fever booster vaccination. V is TRBV6-2 or TRBV6-3 and J is TRBJ2-7; the match to TRBD1 covers 9 bases. This TCR derives from a man aged 25 to 40 who received the YFV17D yellow fever vaccine. Here the CDR3 DNA reads TGTGCCAGCAGTTATACACAGGGGGCGCGCGAGCAGTACTTC. Amino acids: CASSYTQGAREQYF.